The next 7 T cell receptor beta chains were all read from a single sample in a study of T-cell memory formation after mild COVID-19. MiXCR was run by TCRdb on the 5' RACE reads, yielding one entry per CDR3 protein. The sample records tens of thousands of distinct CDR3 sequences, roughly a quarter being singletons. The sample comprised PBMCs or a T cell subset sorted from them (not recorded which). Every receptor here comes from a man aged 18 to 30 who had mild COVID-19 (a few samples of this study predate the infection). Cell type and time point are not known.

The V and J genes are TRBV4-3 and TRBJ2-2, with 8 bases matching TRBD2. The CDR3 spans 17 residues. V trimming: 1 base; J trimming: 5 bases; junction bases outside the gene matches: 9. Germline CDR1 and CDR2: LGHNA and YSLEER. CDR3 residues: CASSQGALAGATGELFF. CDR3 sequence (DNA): TGCGCCAGCAGCCAAGGCGCGCTAGCGGGCGCGACCGGGGAGCTGTTTTTT.

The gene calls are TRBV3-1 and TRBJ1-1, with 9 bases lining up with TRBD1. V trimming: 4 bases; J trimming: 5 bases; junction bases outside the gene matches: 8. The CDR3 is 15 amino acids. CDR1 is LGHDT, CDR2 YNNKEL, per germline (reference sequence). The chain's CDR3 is CASSPWTGEETEAFF. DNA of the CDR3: TGTGCCAGCAGCCCGTGGACAGGGGAGGAAACTGAAGCTTTCTTT.

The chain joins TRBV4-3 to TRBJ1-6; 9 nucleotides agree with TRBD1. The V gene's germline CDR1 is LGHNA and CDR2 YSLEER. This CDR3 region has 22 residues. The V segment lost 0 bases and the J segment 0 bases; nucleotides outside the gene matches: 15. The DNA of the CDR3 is TGCGCCAGCAGCCAAGAGCTAGGACAGGGGTACCTATCTAGCTCCTATAATTCACCCCTCCACTTT. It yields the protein CASSQELGQGYLSSSYNSPLHF.

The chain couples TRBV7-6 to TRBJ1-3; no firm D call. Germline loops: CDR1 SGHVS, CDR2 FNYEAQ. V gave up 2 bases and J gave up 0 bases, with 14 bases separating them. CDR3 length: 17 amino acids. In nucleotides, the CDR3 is TGTGCCAGCAGCTTATCCTCCCCCGGGTACTCTGGAAACACCATATATTTT. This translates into CASSLSSPGYSGNTIYF.

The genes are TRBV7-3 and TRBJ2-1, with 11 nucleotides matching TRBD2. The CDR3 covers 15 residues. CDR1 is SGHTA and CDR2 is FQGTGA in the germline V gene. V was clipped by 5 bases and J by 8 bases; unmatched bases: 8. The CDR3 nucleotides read TGTGCCAGCAGCGTTAGCGGGGGGGCTTTGGATGAGCAGTTCTTC. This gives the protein CASSVSGGALDEQFF.

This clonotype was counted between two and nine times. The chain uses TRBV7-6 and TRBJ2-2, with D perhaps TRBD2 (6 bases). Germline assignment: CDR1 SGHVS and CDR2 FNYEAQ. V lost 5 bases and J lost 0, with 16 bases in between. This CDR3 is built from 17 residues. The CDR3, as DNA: TGTGCCAGCAGCCCGGGACTGGATTCCGCGAACACCGGGGAGCTGTTTTTT. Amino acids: CASSPGLDSANTGELFF.

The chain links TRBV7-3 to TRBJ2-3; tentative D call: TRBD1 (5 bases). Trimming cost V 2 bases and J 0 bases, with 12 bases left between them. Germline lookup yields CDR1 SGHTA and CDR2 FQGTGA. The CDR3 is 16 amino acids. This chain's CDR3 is CASSLDWGSSTDTQYF. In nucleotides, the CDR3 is TGTGCCAGCAGCTTAGATTGGGGCAGTAGCACAGATACGCAGTATTTT.